The clone carrying this T cell receptor (beta chain) showed up just once. Antigen specificity is unknown. This record comes from a study of cytomegalovirus exposure and HLA in healthy donors. In the study overall: Tens of millions of unique TCRs from HLA-typed donors made up an early data release.

The PCR ran on 60 Vbeta and 13 Jbeta primers. Profiled with immunoSEQ multiplex PCR; TCRdb holds only in-frame clones, not every one. The table lists around 49,000 clones, around 81% of them singletons. Whole-study findings and limits: High sensitivity and specificity were reportedly achieved when the classifier diagnosed cytomegalovirus status. A later analysis, which compared TCR beta chains of equal frequency, found the HLA-associated ones more clonally expanded. Being productive about 87% or about 30% of the time was typical of most TCR beta V segments in an earlier analysis.

The CDR3 has 14 residues. Germline V lookup: CDR1 LNHDA, CDR2 SQIVND (reference sequence). The V and J ends lost 3 bases and 2 bases, in that order; junction bases with no gene match: 2. The rearrangement joins TRBV19 to TRBJ1-2; 8 bases match TRBD1. This TCR derives from a man aged 30 to 39 in good health and CMV-seropositive. The specimen sequenced was PBMCs. The CDR3 sequence is CASSIGQGNYGYTF. In nucleotides, the CDR3 is TGTGCCAGTAGTATCGGACAGGGAAACTATGGCTACACCTTC.